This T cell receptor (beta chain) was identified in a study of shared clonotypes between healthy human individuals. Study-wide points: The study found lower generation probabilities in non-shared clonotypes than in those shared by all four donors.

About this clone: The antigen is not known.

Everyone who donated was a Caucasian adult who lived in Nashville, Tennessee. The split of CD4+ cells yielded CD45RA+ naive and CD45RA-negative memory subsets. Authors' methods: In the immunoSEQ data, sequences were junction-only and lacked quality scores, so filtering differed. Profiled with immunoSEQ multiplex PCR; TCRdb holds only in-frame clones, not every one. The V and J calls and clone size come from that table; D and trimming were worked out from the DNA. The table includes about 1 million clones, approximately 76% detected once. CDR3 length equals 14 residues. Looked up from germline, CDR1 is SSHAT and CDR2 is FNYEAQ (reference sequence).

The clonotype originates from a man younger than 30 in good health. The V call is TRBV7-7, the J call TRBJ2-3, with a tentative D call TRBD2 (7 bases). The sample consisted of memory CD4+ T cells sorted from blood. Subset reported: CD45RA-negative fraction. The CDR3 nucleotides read TGTGCTAGCTCCTTGGGGGGGGCCCCGGATACGCAGTATTTT. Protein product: CASSLGGAPDTQYF. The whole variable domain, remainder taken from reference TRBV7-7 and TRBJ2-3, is GAGVSQSPRYKVTKRGQDVTLRCDPISSHATLYWYQQALGQGPEFLTYFNYEAQPDKSGLPSDRFSAERPEGSISTLTIQRTEQRDSAMYRCASSLGGAPDTQYFGPGTRLTVL.